These 6 T cell receptor beta chains originate from one sample sequenced in a study of T cell repertoires in cytomegalovirus infection. No cognate antigen is known for these TCRs. TCRdb ran MiXCR on the reads and lists one entry per CDR3 protein. The table shows some 920,000 distinct CDR3 sequences, with 30% to 40% occurring only once. The specimen comprised cultured CD8+ T cells from PBMCs, sampled from culture after CMV antigen stimulation. The source of these receptors is a human donor in good health (CMV status not recorded). Some clones in this sample may be carry-over from other donors' samples.

The rearrangement joins TRBV5-6 to TRBJ2-3; 9 bases map to TRBD1. CDR1 SGHDT and CDR2 YYEEEE come from the germline V gene. The CDR3 spans 15 residues. V lost 4 bases, J lost 6 bases, and 9 bases stayed unmatched. CDR3 bases: TGTGCCAGCAGCCCGAGGACAGGGGAACACGATACGCAGTATTTT. It encodes CASSPRTGEHDTQYF.

This sequence joins TRBV20-1 and TRBJ1-5; the D is unclear. Trimming shortened V by 0 bases and J by 9 bases, and 15 bases separated the two germline ends. CDR3 size: 14 residues. Germline V CDR1 and CDR2: DFQATT, SNEGSKA (reference sequence). The CDR3 sequence is CSARDQDNQLPQHF. The CDR3 DNA is TGCAGTGCTAGAGATCAGGATAATCAGTTGCCCCAGCATTTT.

This clonotype was picked up many times. The V call is TRBV7-8, the J call TRBJ2-2; 9 bases map to TRBD1. Trimming removed 1 base from V and 5 bases from J; junction bases left unmatched: 2. CDR1 is SGHVS and CDR2 is FQNEAQ in the germline V gene. The CDR3 is 15 residues long. CDR3 amino acids: CASSLGTGVTGELFF. DNA of the CDR3: TGTGCCAGCAGCTTAGGGACAGGGGTTACCGGGGAGCTGTTTTTT.

This clonotype was counted at least ten times. V gene TRBV6-1 combines with J gene TRBJ2-1, with D possibly matching TRBD2 (6 bases). The length of the CDR3 is 15 residues. CDR1 MNHNS and CDR2 SASEGT come from the germline V gene. V was cut by 4 bases and J by 5 bases, with 15 bases left in between. CDR3 sequence (DNA): TGTGCCAGCAGTGGGGACCTGGCGGGACACAATGAGCAGTTCTTC. As protein: CASSGDLAGHNEQFF.

In this sample, this clonotype turned up a few times. This chain joins TRBV7-3 and TRBJ2-3, with TRBD2 identical over 10 bases. Trimming removed 5 bases from V and 1 base from J; junction bases left unmatched: 21. CDR3 length: 21 residues. Germline lookup yields CDR1 SGHTA and CDR2 FQGTGA. In DNA form, the CDR3 reads TGTGCCAGCAGCCCGCTAAAGGCAGGGAAGCAGCGGGGGGGGCGCACAGATACGCAGTATTTT. Residues: CASSPLKAGKQRGGRTDTQYF.

A remark on this clonotype: Relative to the germline gene, one junction end is altered; a read error may explain this. The V call is TRBV14, the J call TRBJ1-2; D is undetermined. This CDR3 is built from 15 residues. Germline values: CDR1 SGHDN, CDR2 FVKESK. CDR3 bases: TGTGCCAGCAGCCAAGCAATGCAAAGAGGCTATGGCTGCACCTTC. This sequence encodes CASSQAMQRGYGCTF. The variable domain in full, completed from reference TRBV14 and TRBJ1-2, reads EAGVTQFPSHSVIEKGQTVTLRCDPISGHDNLYWYRRVMGKEIKFLLHFVKESKQDESGMPNNRFLAERTGGTYSTLKVQPAELEDSGVYFCASSQAMQRGYGCTFGSGTRLTVV.